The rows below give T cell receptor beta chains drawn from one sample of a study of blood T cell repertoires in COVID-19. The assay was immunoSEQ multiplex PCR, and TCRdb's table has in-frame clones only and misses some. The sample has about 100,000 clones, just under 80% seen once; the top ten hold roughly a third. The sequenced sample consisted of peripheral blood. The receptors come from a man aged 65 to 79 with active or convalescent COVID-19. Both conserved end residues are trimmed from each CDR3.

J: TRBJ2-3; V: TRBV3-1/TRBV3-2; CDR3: ASSQARTSGDTQY
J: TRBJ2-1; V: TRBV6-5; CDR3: ASLAVSYNEQF
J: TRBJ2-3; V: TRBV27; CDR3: ASSLQGVSTDTQY
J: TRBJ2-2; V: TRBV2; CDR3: ASSEVWTGGMNTGELF
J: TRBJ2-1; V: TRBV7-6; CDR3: ASSLPPGTSSNEQF
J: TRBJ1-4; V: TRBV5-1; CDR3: ASSFLATNEKLF
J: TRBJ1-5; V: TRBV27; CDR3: ASSPHRDSNQPQH
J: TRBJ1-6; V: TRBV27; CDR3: ASSLFGASTSPLH
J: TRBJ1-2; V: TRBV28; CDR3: ASSLPRGQGAYGYT
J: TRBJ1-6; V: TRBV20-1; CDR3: SASPGGLGNNSPLH
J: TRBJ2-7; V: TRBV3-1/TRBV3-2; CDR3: ASSQEGWTGGGSYEQY
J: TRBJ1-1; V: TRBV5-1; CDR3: ASSADWYTEAF
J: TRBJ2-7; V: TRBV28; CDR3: ASSGLAGVTHEQY
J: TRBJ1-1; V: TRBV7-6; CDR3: ASSLTQGAGYTEAF
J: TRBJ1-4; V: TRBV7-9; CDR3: ASSSLRPELF